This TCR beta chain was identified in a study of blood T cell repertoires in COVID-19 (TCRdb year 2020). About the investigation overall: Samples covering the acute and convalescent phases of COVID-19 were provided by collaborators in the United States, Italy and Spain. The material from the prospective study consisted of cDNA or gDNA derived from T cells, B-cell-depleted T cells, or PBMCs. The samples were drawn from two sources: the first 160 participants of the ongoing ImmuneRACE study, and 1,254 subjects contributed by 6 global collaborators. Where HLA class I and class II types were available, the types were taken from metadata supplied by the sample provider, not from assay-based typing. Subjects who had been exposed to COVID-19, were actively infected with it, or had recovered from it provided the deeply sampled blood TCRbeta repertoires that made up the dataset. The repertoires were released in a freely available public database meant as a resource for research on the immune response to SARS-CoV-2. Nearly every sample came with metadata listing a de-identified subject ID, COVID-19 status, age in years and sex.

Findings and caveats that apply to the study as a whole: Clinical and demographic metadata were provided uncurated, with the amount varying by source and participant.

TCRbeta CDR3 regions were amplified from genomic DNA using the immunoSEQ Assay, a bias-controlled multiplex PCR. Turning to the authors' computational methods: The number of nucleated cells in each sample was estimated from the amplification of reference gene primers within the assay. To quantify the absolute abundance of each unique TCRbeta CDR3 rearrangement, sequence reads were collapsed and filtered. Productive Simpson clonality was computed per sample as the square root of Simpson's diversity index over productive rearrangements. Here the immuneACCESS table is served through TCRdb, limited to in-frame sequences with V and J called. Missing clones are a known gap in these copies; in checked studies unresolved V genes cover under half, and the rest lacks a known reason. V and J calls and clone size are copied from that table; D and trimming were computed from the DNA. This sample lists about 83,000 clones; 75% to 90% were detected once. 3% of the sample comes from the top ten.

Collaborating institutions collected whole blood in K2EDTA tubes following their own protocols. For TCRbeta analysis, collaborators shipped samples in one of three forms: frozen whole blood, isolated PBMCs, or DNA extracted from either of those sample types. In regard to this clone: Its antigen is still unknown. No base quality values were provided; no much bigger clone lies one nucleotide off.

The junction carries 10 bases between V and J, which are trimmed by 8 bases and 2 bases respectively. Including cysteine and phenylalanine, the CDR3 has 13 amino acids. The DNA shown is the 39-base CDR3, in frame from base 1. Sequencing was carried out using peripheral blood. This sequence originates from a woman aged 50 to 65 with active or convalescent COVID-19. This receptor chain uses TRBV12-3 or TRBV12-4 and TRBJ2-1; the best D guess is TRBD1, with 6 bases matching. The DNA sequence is TGTGCCAGCGGCGAGGGGGCCTACAATGAGCAGTTCTTC. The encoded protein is CASGEGAYNEQFF.